This TCR beta chain is from a study of PD-L1 blockade in urothelial cancer. General study points: Tumor-linked clones in blood grew more by 3 weeks in durable-benefit patients.

This sample's time point: pretreatment peripheral blood. Patients in the study were battling locally advanced or metastatic urothelial carcinoma. Between 1 and 8 samples per patient were obtained, pretreatment and on-treatment. The table lists this clone with a count of one. Antigen: not known. PCRs each included synthetic TCR analog templates spiked in. Sequencing was performed with immunoSEQ multiplex PCR; in TCRdb, only in-frame clones are kept and a portion is missing. Among about 50,000 clones listed, roughly 80% were seen once. The starting material was PBMCs, obtained around atezolizumab (anti-PD-L1) treatment. The TCR comes from a man between 65 and 85 years old with urothelial cancer.

For the CDR3, the DNA is TGTGCCAGCAGTGGAATCAGGGCTGGGGATGGCTACACCTTC. It is translated as CASSGIRAGDGYTF. The chain carries TRBV25-1 and TRBJ1-2, with D perhaps matching TRBD1 (5 bases). Trimming removed 4 bases from V and 6 bases from J, with 15 bases in between. The length of the CDR3 is 14 residues. CDR1 is MGHDK and CDR2 is SYGVNS in the germline V gene.